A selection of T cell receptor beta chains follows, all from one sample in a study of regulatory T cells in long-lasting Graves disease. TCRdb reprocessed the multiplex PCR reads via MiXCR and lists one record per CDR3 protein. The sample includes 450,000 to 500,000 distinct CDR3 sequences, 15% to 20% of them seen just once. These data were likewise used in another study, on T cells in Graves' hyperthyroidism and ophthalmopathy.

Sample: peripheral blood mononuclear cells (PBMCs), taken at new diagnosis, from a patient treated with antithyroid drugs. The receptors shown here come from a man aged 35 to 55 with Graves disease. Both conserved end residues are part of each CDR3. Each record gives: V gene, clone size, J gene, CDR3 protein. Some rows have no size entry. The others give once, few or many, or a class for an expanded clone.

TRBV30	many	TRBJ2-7	CAWRALAHEQYF
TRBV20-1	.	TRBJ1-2	CSATGTGSFGNYGYTF
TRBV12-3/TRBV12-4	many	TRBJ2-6	CASSPPRSGANVLTF
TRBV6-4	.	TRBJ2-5	CASSDSGTSGRNQETQYF
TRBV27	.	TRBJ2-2	CASSLLGTSPGELFF
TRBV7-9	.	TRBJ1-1	CASSLFGRGNMNTEAFF
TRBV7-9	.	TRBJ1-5	CASTRNNRPQHF
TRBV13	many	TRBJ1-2	CASSLGGQATNYGYTF
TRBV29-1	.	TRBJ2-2	CSVRLAGTNTGELFF
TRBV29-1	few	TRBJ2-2	CSVEWVPGELFF
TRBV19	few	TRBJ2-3	CASSMAAISTDTQYF
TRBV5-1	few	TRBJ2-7	CASSFGTSGSEQYF
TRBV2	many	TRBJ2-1	CASGGEGIEQFF
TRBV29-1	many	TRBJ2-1	CSVEGGTSGDEQFF
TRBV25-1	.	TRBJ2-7	CASSELTKPGDEYEQYF
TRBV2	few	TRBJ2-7	CASSGGSGSSSYEQYF
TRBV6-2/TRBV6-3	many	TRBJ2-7	CASSYSASGSPYEQYF
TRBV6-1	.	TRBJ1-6	CASTPKALSPLHF
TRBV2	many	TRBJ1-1	CASFPDRMNTEAFF
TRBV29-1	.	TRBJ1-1	CSVVSGDREAFF
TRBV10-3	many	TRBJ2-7	CAISESPSPAYEQYF
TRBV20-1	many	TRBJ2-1	CSARDTARGTYNEQFF
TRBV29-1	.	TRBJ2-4	CSVATPLAAIAKNIQYF
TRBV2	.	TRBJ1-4	CASSDGGTVNEKLFF
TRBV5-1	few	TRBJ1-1	CASSLEGQGRAEAFF
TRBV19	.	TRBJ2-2	CASSSTGGGELFF
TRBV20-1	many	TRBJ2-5	CSARDGETQYF
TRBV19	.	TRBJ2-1	CASTPQDRVGGSEQFF
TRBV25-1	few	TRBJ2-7	CASSPAVSLDSQYF
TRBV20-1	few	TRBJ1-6	CSARDRQGQNSPLHF
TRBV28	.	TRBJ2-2	CASTSTTTLWSGELFF
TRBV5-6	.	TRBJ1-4	CASSSARGGEKLFF
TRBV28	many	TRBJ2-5	CASSWARETQYF
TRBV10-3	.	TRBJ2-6	CAIRDVRGAASGANVLTF
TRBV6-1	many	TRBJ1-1	CASSKGVNTEAFF
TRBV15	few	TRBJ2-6	CATKESGANVLTF
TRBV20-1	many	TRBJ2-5	CSARRGETQYF
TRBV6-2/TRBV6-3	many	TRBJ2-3	CASKTRAGGPGDTQYF
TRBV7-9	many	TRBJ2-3	CASSIRDGDTQYF
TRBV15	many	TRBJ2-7	CATRRGLTDNEQYF
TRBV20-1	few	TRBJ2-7	CSAGARLDYSSTYYEQYF
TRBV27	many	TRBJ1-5	CASSLWPGGAGSNQPQHF
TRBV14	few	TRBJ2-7	CASTSDRVVEQYF
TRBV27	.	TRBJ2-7	CASSLSRLGFRDEQYF
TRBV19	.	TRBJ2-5	CASSGKNQETQYF
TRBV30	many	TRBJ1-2	CAWDRGSNGYTF
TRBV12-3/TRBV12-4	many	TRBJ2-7	CASSIGTVDEQYF
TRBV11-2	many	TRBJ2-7	CASSPNQGRGAYEQYF
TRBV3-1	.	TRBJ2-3	CASSTGPQGTQYF
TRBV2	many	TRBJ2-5	CASTPTRQETQYF
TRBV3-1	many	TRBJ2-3	CASSHQGGSTDTQYF
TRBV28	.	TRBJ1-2	CASSLPAVTYGYTF
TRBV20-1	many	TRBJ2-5	CSAGTGAHSETQYF